Listed below are T cell receptor beta chains from one sample, sequenced in a study of identical twins. TCRdb processed the 5' RACE reads anew with MiXCR; each CDR3 protein has one entry. The sample lists about 1.7 million distinct CDR3 sequences; roughly a third were seen once. What was sequenced was cord blood. These receptors all stem from a newborn girl in good health. Each CDR3 is given with its conserved first and last residue. A D gene is named only where the DNA matches it firmly. Size values are once, few and many counts, or a class for expanded clones, and some rows have none.

NA | TRBJ2-2 | 14 | NA | TRBV3-1 | CASSQDSDTGELFF | TGTGCCAGCAGCCAAGATAGCGACACCGGGGAGCTGTTTTTT
NA | TRBJ2-1 | 14 | NA | TRBV12-3/TRBV12-4 | CASSFGVTYNEQFF | TGTGCCAGCAGTTTTGGTGTAACCTACAATGAGCAGTTCTTC
few | TRBJ2-1 | 15 | TRBD2 | TRBV3-1 | CASSQSGTPRDEQFF | TGTGCCAGCAGCCAAAGCGGGACCCCAAGGGATGAGCAGTTCTTC
NA | TRBJ1-5 | 13 | NA | TRBV4-1 | CASSPRANQPQHF | TGCGCCAGCAGCCCACGGGCCAATCAGCCCCAGCATTTT
NA | TRBJ2-1 | 14 | NA | TRBV6-2/TRBV6-3 | CASSNSANYNEQFF | TGTGCCAGCAGTAATAGCGCTAACTACAATGAGCAGTTCTTC
few | TRBJ1-4 | 14 | TRBD1 | TRBV14 | CASRPTGAREKLFF | TGTGCCAGCAGGCCCACAGGGGCCCGGGAAAAACTGTTTTTT
NA | TRBJ2-3 | 15 | TRBD2 | TRBV20-1 | CSARDSGRHTDTQYF | TGCAGTGCTAGAGATAGCGGGAGACACACAGATACGCAGTATTTT
few | TRBJ2-6 | 17 | NA | TRBV14 | CASSQGPGQSGANVLTF | TGTGCCAGCAGCCAAGGACCCGGACAATCTGGGGCCAACGTCCTGACTTTC
few | TRBJ2-4 | 16 | NA | TRBV11-2 | CASSLGSQIAKNIQYF | TGTGCCAGCAGCTTAGGTTCGCAGATAGCCAAAAACATTCAGTACTTC
NA | TRBJ1-4 | 15 | NA | TRBV5-1 | CASSFSPATNEKLFF | TGCGCCAGCAGCTTTTCACCGGCAACTAATGAAAAACTGTTTTTT
NA | TRBJ2-5 | 13 | NA | TRBV19 | CASSISDQETQYF | TGTGCCAGTAGTATATCAGACCAAGAGACCCAGTACTTC
once | TRBJ2-3 | 16 | NA | TRBV19 | CASSILAGIGTDTQYF | TGTGCCAGTAGTATTTTGGCGGGAATCGGAACAGATACGCAGTATTTT
NA | TRBJ2-5 | 12 | NA | TRBV10-3 | CAISEWKGEQYF | TGTGCCATCAGTGAGTGGAAGGGGGAGCAGTACTTC
NA | TRBJ2-3 | 18 | TRBD2 | TRBV4-1 | CASSPGSGGFLGTDTQYF | TGCGCCAGCAGCCCAGGTAGCGGGGGGTTCCTCGGCACAGATACGCAGTATTTT
NA | TRBJ2-3 | 17 | TRBD2 | TRBV12-3/TRBV12-4 | CASSFGPSGNPADTQYF | TGTGCCAGCAGTTTCGGGCCTAGCGGGAACCCCGCAGATACGCAGTATTTT
NA | TRBJ2-3 | 18 | NA | TRBV12-3/TRBV12-4 | CASRPRLASYTSTDTQYF | TGTGCCAGCAGACCCCGCTTGGCTAGCTATACTAGCACAGATACGCAGTATTTT
few | TRBJ2-7 | 11 | NA | TRBV3-1 | CTSSQAYEQYF | TGTACCAGCAGCCAGGCCTACGAGCAGTACTTC
NA | TRBJ1-6 | 12 | TRBD1 | TRBV13 | CASSRGQGGPHF | TGTGCCAGCAGCCGCGGACAGGGAGGACCCCACTTT